This TCR beta chain was documented in a study of vaccination effects on CD4 cells after COVID-19 (dated by TCRdb to between 2022 and 2023). In terms of the full investigation: Each participant received two doses of an mRNA SARS-CoV-2 vaccine, either BNT162b2 or mRNA-1273. Pre-vaccine samples were collected from two convalescent patients 16 days and one week before the first dose, corresponding to 142 and 148 days after COVID-19 diagnosis. In both COVID-19 convalescent patients and infection-naive vaccine recipients, the study compared SARS-CoV-2 spike-specific CD4+ TCR repertoires from before mRNA vaccination with those from after it. The full study included some 10 COVID-19 convalescent patients and a few SARS-CoV-2-naive healthy vaccine recipients. The Oncomine TCR Beta short-read assay on an Illumina iSeq 100 was used to sequence cultures from other donors in the study.

The library was obtained by the immunoSEQ multiplex PCR assay. TCR beta CDR3 sequencing was performed on DNA from the cultured, isolated CD4+ T cells. As for how the authors treated the data: Non-productive TCR sequences were removed, reads were trimmed to the CDR3 region, and CDR3s of at least 7 amino acids were retained. Antigen-specific clonotypes were identified using the MANAFEST web app by comparison of expansion in peptide wells against reference cultures. To be called positive, a clone needed expansion at FDR<0.05 compared with the reference and with all other wells, an odds ratio greater than 5, and a frequency greater than 0.1% in two replicate wells. Cross-reactive clonotypes were defined as significantly expanded in SARS-CoV-2 spike wells and in at least one common cold coronavirus spike condition. Levenshtein distance calculated with the stringdist R package was used to assess CDR3 similarity, and unrooted trees were constructed with ape in R 3.6.1. TCRdb took over this immuneACCESS table, retaining in-frame rearrangements with V and J assigned. Such tables are incomplete; in checked studies, under half of the missing clones stem from an unresolved V gene, and the remainder is unexplained. The D gene and trimming were derived from the DNA, and the V and J assignments and clone size from that table. The sample profile shows approximately 38,000 clones; roughly 73% of them were found once. 30% to 40% of the sample is taken by the ten largest.

Trimming takes 3 bases off V and 10 bases off J; junction bases not matched to a gene: 6. From its cysteine to its phenylalanine, the CDR3 spans 13 amino acids. The kept DNA is CDR3 alone, 39 bases in frame from the first base. The germline V gene encodes CDR1 SGHTA and CDR2 FQGTGA. Summary of the overall study and its limitations: For convalescent patients, new clones induced by the vaccine made up most of the post-vaccine spike-reactive repertoire, and these new clones were largely distinct from the clones induced by infection. Marked clonal contraction was observed in both infection-induced and vaccine-induced clones at late post-vaccination timepoints, consistent with waning T cell responses. The study was limited by a small number of convalescent patients and lacked early post-infection timepoints.

This clone was detected only a few times. Its antigen specificity is not known. Base qualities are not at hand, and no much larger clone is one base apart. To identify antigen-specific CD4+ T cell clonotypes by their expansion, the ViraFEST assay first stimulated PBMC with viral peptide pools and then applied TCR sequencing. After approximately 11 days of culture, CD4+ T cells were isolated with the EasySep CD4+ T cell isolation kit. Convalescent patients had PCR-confirmed SARS-CoV-2 infection between March and December 2020, before Alpha, Beta and Delta variants emerged in the United States. Fewer than 2.5 million PBMC per well were cultured in IMDM with roughly 5% human AB serum, 10 IU/ml IL-2 and gentamicin, plus 10 ug/ml peptides. On days 3 and 7, half of the culture medium was replaced with fresh IL-2-containing medium. Unless noted otherwise, every peptide stimulation condition was grown in triplicate wells. Using Ficoll-Paque Plus gradient centrifugation, PBMC were separated from whole blood and then either used fresh or cryopreserved at -140C. The QIAamp micro DNA kit was used to extract genomic DNA from the cultured CD4+ T cells.

Recombination joined TRBV7-3 with TRBJ2-1, with TRBD2 identical over 7 junction bases. The receptor comes from a human donor who had a prior SARS-CoV-2 infection. This specimen was CD4+ T cells from PBMCs cultured with a peptide pool, taken before COVID-19 vaccination. The DNA sequence is given as TGTGCCAGCAGCTTGCGGGGGTTAGGAGAGCAGTTCTTC. Its product reads: CASSLRGLGEQFF.